The 32 T cell receptor beta chains below were found in one sample sequenced in a study of T cell clones after liver transplantation. Produced via immunoSEQ multiplex PCR; TCRdb's table is partial and in-frame only. The sample lists 75,000 to 100,000 clones, around four fifths occurring once. The starting material was CD4+ T cells from blood, obtained 46 months after liver transplant. The receptor source for this set is a human patient who received a liver transplant. Some T cells may have come from the graft donor.

The chain is built from TRBV7-8 and TRBJ1-4, with a tentative D call TRBD1 (5 bases). This CDR3 has 15 residues. Germline V lookup: CDR1 SGHVS, CDR2 FQNEAQ. V lost 1 base, J lost 8 bases, and 14 bases lay in between. CDR3 residues: CASSLEGRAGEKLFF. The CDR3 DNA is TGTGCCAGCAGCTTAGAGGGCAGGGCTGGGGAAAAACTGTTTTTT.

A single count supports this clone. The chain has TRBV14 and TRBJ2-7; perhaps TRBD1 as D (6 bases). The ends were cut back, 0 bases at V and 10 bases at J, with 13 bases in the middle. Germline CDR1 reads SGHDN; CDR2 reads FVKESK. The CDR3 extends over 13 amino acids. CDR3 residues: CASSQERGGTQYF. The CDR3 coding sequence is TGTGCCAGCAGCCAAGAGAGGGGTGGGACACAGTACTTC.

Only one count was recorded for this clone. This chain links TRBV4-1 with TRBJ2-7; D possibly matches TRBD1 or TRBD2 (5 bases each). Germline V CDR1 and CDR2: MGHRA, YSYEKL. CDR3 size: 17 residues. V was pared by 2 bases and J by 1 base, with 18 bases between. Here the CDR3 DNA reads TGCGCCAGCAGCCAATTACCGGGACCCCCTTTGTCCTACGAGCAGTACTTC. Translation: CASSQLPGPPLSYEQYF.

The V and J genes are TRBV11-2 and TRBJ1-2; 7 bases align to TRBD1. Germline loops: CDR1 SGHAT, CDR2 FQNNGV. With 5 bases clipped from V and 1 base from J, the junction kept 13 bases outside the gene matches. This CDR3 is 17 amino acids long. The CDR3, as DNA: TGTGCCAGCAGCCCCAGGACAGGAAACCTCGTTAACTATGGCTACACCTTC. As protein: CASSPRTGNLVNYGYTF.

The gene calls are TRBV27 and TRBJ1-1; the match to TRBD1 covers 8 bases. The CDR3 has 12 residues. V was clipped by 5 bases and J by 11 bases; unmatched bases: 7. Per germline, CDR1 MNHEY and CDR2 SMNVEV (reference sequence). CDR3 amino acids: CASSGQGLRAFF. The DNA for the CDR3 is TGTGCCAGCAGTGGACAGGGACTAAGGGCTTTCTTT.

This clone was detected a few times. Different DNA sequences within this sample yield the same CDR3. This chain links TRBV6-1 with TRBJ2-6, with 10 nucleotides matching TRBD1. V lost 8 bases and J lost 0; bases outside the gene matches: 1. CDR3 size: 15 residues. Germline-derived CDR1 and CDR2 are MNHNS and SASEGT. CDR3 residues: CASRTGGSGANVLTF. CDR3 DNA: TGTGCCAGCCGGACAGGGGGCTCTGGGGCCAACGTCCTGACTTTC.

A few counts support this clone. The chain employs TRBV6-1 and TRBJ2-3; D uncertain. The V and J ends lost 6 bases and 3 bases respectively, with 16 bases between them. The CDR3 loop spans 15 amino acids. Germline V CDR1 and CDR2: MNHNS, SASEGT. The CDR3 reads CASRGSRARTDTQYF. CDR3 bases: TGTGCCAGCAGAGGTAGTAGGGCCAGGACAGATACGCAGTATTTT.

The gene calls are TRBV6-1 and TRBJ1-2; D possibly corresponds to TRBD1 (5 bases). Looked up from germline, CDR1 is MNHNS and CDR2 is SASEGT. Deletions cut 2 bases from V and 8 bases from J, with 24 bases between. This CDR3 is 17 amino acids long. CDR3 nucleotide sequence: TGTGCCAGCAGTGAAAGGTCCGGGGGAGCCTATATGTGGGGCTACACCTTC. Its translation: CASSERSGGAYMWGYTF.

The V and J genes are TRBV4-2 and TRBJ2-7; D may be TRBD1 or TRBD2 (5 bases each). Germline V lookup: CDR1 LGHNA, CDR2 YNFKEQ. This CDR3 is built from 16 residues. The V gene lost 3 bases and the J gene lost 2 bases, with 17 bases spanning the gap. Here the CDR3 DNA reads TGTGCCAGCAGCCATACGGACGGGACGGGCGCCTACGAGCAGTACTTC. It specifies CASSHTDGTGAYEQYF.

At least ten counts were recorded for this clone. The chain couples TRBV15 to TRBJ1-5; D gene ambiguous. This CDR3 is built from 12 residues. Trimming cost V 1 base and J 4 bases, with 2 bases left between them. Germline V gene sequence: CDR1 LNHNV, CDR2 YYDKDF (reference sequence). CDR3 in amino acids: CATSRGNQPQHF. In DNA form, the CDR3 reads TGTGCCACCAGCAGAGGGAATCAGCCCCAGCATTTT.

The chain combines TRBV28 with TRBJ2-1; D is possibly TRBD2 (7 bases). The CDR3 has 16 residues. V was shortened by 3 bases and J by 1 base, with 13 bases between the two germline ends. CDR1 is MDHEN, CDR2 SYDVKM, per germline. CDR3 coding DNA: TGTGCCAGCAGTTTCGGGGGGCCGTATTCCTACAATGAGCAGTTCTTC. This translates into CASSFGGPYSYNEQFF.

The CDR3 loop is CASSLTGAGEGNEQFF. The DNA for the CDR3 is TGTGCCAGCAGCTTAACAGGGGCGGGAGAGGGAAATGAGCAGTTCTTC. V usage is TRBV7-9 and J usage is TRBJ2-1; D could derive from TRBD1 or TRBD2 (7 bases each). The germline V gene encodes CDR1 SEHNR and CDR2 FQNEAQ (reference sequence). CDR3 size: 16 residues. V was cut by 2 bases and J by 7 bases, with 18 bases left in between.

This clone was observed a handful of times. The chain couples TRBV10-1 to TRBJ1-1; possible D gene TRBD1, 6 bases. The CDR3 sequence is 16 residues long. Germline loops: CDR1 WNHNN, CDR2 SYGVQD (reference sequence). Trimming took off 7 bases at V and 4 bases at J, with 22 bases between the two ends. Written as DNA, the CDR3 is TGCGCCAGCATGCCGGACAGAGCCGGAAGGGGCACTGAAGCTTTCTTT. Translated: CASMPDRAGRGTEAFF.

For this clone: An end of the junction does not agree with germline; a read error may underlie this. The chain has TRBV15 and TRBJ2-1, with D uncertain. Per germline, CDR1 LNHNV and CDR2 YYDKDF (reference sequence). The CDR3 covers 12 residues. Here the CDR3 DNA reads TGTGCCACCAGCAGAGATCCCTCCCCCGAAGTCTTC. This sequence encodes CATSRDPSPEVF.

In this sample, this clone turned up once. The chain links TRBV18 to TRBJ2-3; possible D gene TRBD2, 6 bases. The CDR3 has 15 amino acids. From germline, CDR1 is KGHSH and CDR2 LQKENI. V was clipped by 0 bases and J by 1 base, with 8 bases between them. CDR3 DNA sequence: TGTGCCAGCTCACCACCCGCTAGCGGCACAGATACGCAGTATTTT. Translation gives CASSPPASGTDTQYF.

This chain joins TRBV28 and TRBJ1-4; D uncertain. With 7 bases removed from V and 4 bases from J, the gap between germline ends came to 4 bases. CDR1 is MDHEN, CDR2 SYDVKM, per germline. The CDR3 is 11 residues long. The CDR3 loop is CASTINEKLFF. Written as DNA, the CDR3 is TGTGCCAGCACTATTAATGAAAAACTGTTTTTT.

The chain carries TRBV29-1 and TRBJ2-1; 13 bases match TRBD2. Germline CDR1 reads SQVTM; CDR2 reads ANQGSEA. V dropped 0 bases and J dropped 8; count of bases not matched to a gene: 10. The CDR3 is made up of 17 amino acids. The CDR3 spells CSVEDPSGLAGADEQFF. The DNA of the CDR3 is TGCAGCGTTGAAGATCCGTCCGGACTAGCGGGAGCGGATGAGCAGTTCTTC.

This clone was picked up a small number of times. The chain couples TRBV7-8 to TRBJ1-5, with 7 bases matching TRBD1. The germline V gene has CDR1 SGHVS and CDR2 FQNEAQ. The CDR3 spans 15 residues. Trimming took 5 bases from V and 1 from J; bases not matched to a gene: 5. CDR3: CASSGYRGSNQPQHF. The CDR3, as DNA: TGTGCCAGCAGCGGCTACAGGGGAAGCAATCAGCCCCAGCATTTT.

As concerns this clone: The conserved final phenylalanine or tryptophan is absent from the CDR3, which likely points to a read error. The DNA is omitted, as the CDR3 cannot be located on it reliably, and the CDR3 follows TCRdb's listing. The V gene is TRBV11-2, the J gene TRBJ1-1. The CDR3 is 12 residues long, ends included. Germline V gene data show CDR1 as SGHAT and CDR2 as FQNNGV. CDR3 region: CASSLDQRWPAI.

The V call is TRBV9, the J call TRBJ1-1; D not certain. The CDR3 extends over 15 amino acids. Germline V lookup: CDR1 SGDLS, CDR2 YYNGEE. The V end was cut by 3 bases, the J end by 1 base, with 13 bases between. The CDR3 DNA sequence: TGTGCCAGCAGCGCAGAGGCACGGGGGAACACTGAAGCTTTCTTT. Amino acids: CASSAEARGNTEAFF.

The rearrangement joins TRBV5-1 to TRBJ2-3; D not resolved. Germline V lookup: CDR1 SGHRS, CDR2 YFSETQ. V was pared by 1 base and J by 5 bases, with 5 bases between. This CDR3 spans 12 amino acids. This CDR3 reads CASSLHIDTQYF. The CDR3 region has the DNA TGCGCCAGCAGCTTGCATATAGATACGCAGTATTTT.

The chain carries TRBV20-1 and TRBJ2-7; D remains unclear. CDR3 size: 11 residues. Germline V CDR1 and CDR2: DFQATT, SNEGSKA (reference sequence). Deletions cut 3 bases from V and 6 bases from J, with 9 bases between. This CDR3 is CSARVRGEQYF. CDR3 DNA sequence: TGCAGTGCTAGGGTTCGAGGCGAGCAGTACTTC.

The CDR3 coding sequence is TGTGCCAGTAGTACGGACAGGGGAGAGGGACAGCCCCAGCATTTT. It encodes CASSTDRGEGQPQHF. The chain joins TRBV19 to TRBJ1-5, with 9 bases lining up with TRBD1. Germline CDR1 and CDR2: LNHDA and SQIVND (reference sequence). V lost 4 bases to trimming and J lost 7 bases; unmatched junction nucleotides: 8. The length of the CDR3 is 15 residues.

The rearrangement joins TRBV5-1 to TRBJ1-4; D gene uncertain. V lost 0 bases and J lost 4, with 13 bases in between. This CDR3 contains 16 residues. Germline V gene lookup returns CDR1 SGHRS and CDR2 YFSETQ. CDR3 nucleotides: TGCGCCAGCAGCTTGGGAGACGGAACGTTTAATGAAAAACTGTTTTTT. Translating gives CASSLGDGTFNEKLFF. The entire variable domain, with the rest obtained from reference TRBV5-1 and TRBJ1-4, is as follows: KAGVTQTPRYLIKTRGQQVTLSCSPISGHRSVSWYQQTPGQGLQFLFEYFSETQRNKGNFPGRFSGRQFSNSRSEMNVSTLELGDSALYLCASSLGDGTFNEKLFFGSGTQLSVL.

V usage is TRBV5-1 and J usage is TRBJ2-1; weak D call: TRBD2 (5 bases). This CDR3 spans 18 amino acids. CDR1 and CDR2 (germline): SGHRS, YFSETQ. V lost 1 base, J lost 0 bases, and 17 bases lay in between. The chain's CDR3 is CASSLPRRLGSSYNEQFF. CDR3 nucleotide sequence: TGCGCCAGCAGCTTGCCCCGTCGGCTGGGGAGCTCCTACAATGAGCAGTTCTTC.

The chain uses TRBV11-2 and TRBJ2-1; 9 nucleotides line up with TRBD2. The V segment lost 5 bases and the J segment 5 bases; nucleotides outside the gene matches: 10. The length of the CDR3 is 16 residues. The germline V gene has CDR1 SGHAT and CDR2 FQNNGV. The CDR3 reads CASSPMRLAANNEQFF. The CDR3 nucleotides read TGTGCCAGCAGCCCCATGAGACTAGCGGCCAACAATGAGCAGTTCTTC.

The rearrangement joins TRBV9 to TRBJ1-3; TRBD1 might be the D (5 bases). This CDR3 is built from 16 residues. In germline, CDR1 is SGDLS, CDR2 YYNGEE. V was pared by 3 bases and J by 3 bases, with 16 bases between. CDR3 nucleotides: TGTGCCAGCAGCGGGGGACTGCTAGCAGGTGGAAACACCATATATTTT. This translates into CASSGGLLAGGNTIYF.

The CDR3 reads CASKTSNTGELFF. The CDR3 coding sequence is TGCGCCAGCAAGACCAGTAACACCGGGGAGCTGTTTTTT. V usage is TRBV5-1 and J usage is TRBJ2-2; no reliable D call. V was pared by 6 bases and J by 2 bases, with 8 bases between. From germline, CDR1 is SGHRS and CDR2 YFSETQ. The CDR3 sequence is 13 residues long.

The chain uses TRBV28 and TRBJ2-7; 9 bases fit TRBD2. Germline CDR1 MDHEN, CDR2 SYDVKM. The CDR3 consists of 16 residues. V shed 3 bases and J 3 bases; nucleotides not matched to a gene: 9. The DNA for the CDR3 is TGTGCCAGCAGTTTCCTCCGGCGGGAGGGCTTCTACGAGCAGTACTTC. Residues: CASSFLRREGFYEQYF.

The rearrangement uses TRBV18 and TRBJ1-5; the D gene is possibly TRBD1 (6 bases). The length of the CDR3 is 16 residues. The germline CDR1 and CDR2 sequences are KGHSH and LQKENI. V gave up 3 bases and J gave up 7 bases, with 19 bases separating them. This CDR3 reads CASSPVGGGEGQPQHF. The CDR3 nucleotides are TGTGCCAGCTCACCGGTTGGAGGGGGTGAAGGACAGCCCCAGCATTTT.

The V and J genes are TRBV5-7 and TRBJ1-4; TRBD1 might be the D (6 bases). TRBV5-7 counts as an open reading frame of uncertain function. The germline V and J ends were trimmed by 4 bases and 13 bases, with 17 bases remaining between them. The CDR3 loop spans 13 amino acids. In DNA form, the CDR3 reads TGTGCCAGCAGCGGTGGCTCGGGGACAAGACTGTTTTTT. Translated, it gives CASSGGSGTRLFF.

The genes are TRBV5-1 and TRBJ1-2; 7 positions match TRBD1. The CDR3 has 15 residues. J gave up 4 bases and V 3 bases, and 9 bases lay outside the gene matches. From germline, CDR1 is SGHRS and CDR2 YFSETQ. CDR3 DNA sequence: TGCGCCAGCAGCTCCGATAGGGGGCGAGGCTATGGCTACACCTTC. Residues: CASSSDRGRGYGYTF.